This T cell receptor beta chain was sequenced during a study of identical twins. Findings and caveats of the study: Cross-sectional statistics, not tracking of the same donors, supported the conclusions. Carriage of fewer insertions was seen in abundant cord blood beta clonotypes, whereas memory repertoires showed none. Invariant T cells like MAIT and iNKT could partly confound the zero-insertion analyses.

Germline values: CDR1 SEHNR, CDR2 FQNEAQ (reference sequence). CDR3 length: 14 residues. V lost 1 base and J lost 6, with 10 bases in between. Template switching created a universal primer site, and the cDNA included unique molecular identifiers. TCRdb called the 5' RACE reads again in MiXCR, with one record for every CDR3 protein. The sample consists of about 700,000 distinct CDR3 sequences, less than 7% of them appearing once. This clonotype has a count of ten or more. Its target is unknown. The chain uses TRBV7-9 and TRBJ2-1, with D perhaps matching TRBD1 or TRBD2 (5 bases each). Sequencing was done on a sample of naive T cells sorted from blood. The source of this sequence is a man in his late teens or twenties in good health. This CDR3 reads CASSLERDLNEQFF. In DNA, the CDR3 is TGTGCCAGCAGCTTAGAAAGGGACCTCAATGAGCAGTTCTTC.